A single count supports the clone carrying this T cell receptor beta chain. This sample was included in a study of blood T cell repertoires in COVID-19. Study context: The samples span acute and convalescent COVID-19 from the United States, Italy and Spain.

V lost 5 bases and J lost 7; bases outside the gene matches: 8. The CDR3 runs to 14 residues. Per germline, CDR1 SEHNR and CDR2 FQNEAQ (reference sequence). Authors' methods: Reference gene primer amplification in the assay estimated nucleated cell counts. Produced via immunoSEQ multiplex PCR; TCRdb's table is partial and in-frame only. V and J calls and clone size are those listed in that table; D and trimming were worked out from the DNA. The sample carries 70,000 to 95,000 clones, around four fifths recorded once. Sequenced sample: peripheral blood. The clonotype comes from a man older than 75 with active or convalescent COVID-19. The V and J genes are TRBV7-9 and TRBJ2-1; 7 nucleotides match TRBD2. In nucleotides, the CDR3 is TGTGCCAGCAGCCCTAGCGGTCTAGAGAATGAGCAGTTCTTC. Its protein is CASSPSGLENEQFF. Using reference TRBV7-9 and TRBJ2-1 for the parts outside the CDR3, the full variable domain is DTGVSQNPRHKITKRGQNVTFRCDPISEHNRLYWYRQTLGQGPEFLTYFQNEAQLEKSRLLSDRFSAERPKGSFSTLEIQRTEQGDSAMYLCASSPSGLENEQFFGPGTRLTVL.